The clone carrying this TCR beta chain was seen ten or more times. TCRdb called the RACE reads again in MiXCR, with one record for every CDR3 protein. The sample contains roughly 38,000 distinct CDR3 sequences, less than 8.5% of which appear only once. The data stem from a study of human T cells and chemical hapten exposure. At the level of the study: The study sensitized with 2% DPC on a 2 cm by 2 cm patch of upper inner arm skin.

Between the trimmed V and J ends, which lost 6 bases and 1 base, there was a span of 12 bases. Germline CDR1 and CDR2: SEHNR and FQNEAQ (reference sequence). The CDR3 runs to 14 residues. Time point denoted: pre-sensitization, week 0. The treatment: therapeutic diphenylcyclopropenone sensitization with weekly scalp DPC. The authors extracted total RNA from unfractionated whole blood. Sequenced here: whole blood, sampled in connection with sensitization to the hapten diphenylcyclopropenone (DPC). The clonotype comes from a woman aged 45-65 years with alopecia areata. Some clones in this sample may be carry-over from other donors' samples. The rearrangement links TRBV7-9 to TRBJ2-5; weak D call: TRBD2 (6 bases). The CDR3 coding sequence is TGTGCCAGCAGTCTGGGACTGTCCCAAGAGACCCAGTACTTC. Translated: CASSLGLSQETQYF.